This TCR beta chain was captured in a study of early T cells in non-severe SARS-CoV-2 infection (dated by TCRdb to the early 2020s). Context from the whole study: Bulk RNA from unsorted whole blood was used for TCR sequencing, so alpha and beta chains could not be paired. Results and caveats for the whole study, not just this receptor: VDJdb matching was skewed toward anti-spike CD8 responses and likely underestimated virus-specific expansions, missing private and CD4 specificities.

Library creation used 5' RACE. Sequencing relied on a NextSeq 500. Unique molecular identifiers were attached to individual cDNA molecules in the TCR library protocol so that sequencing error and PCR bias could be corrected. TCR alpha and beta chains were both sequenced, and the abundances of alpha and beta sequences in each sample were closely correlated with each other. Under the source paper's analysis protocol: Decombinator V4 was used to annotate the V gene, J gene and CDR3 of the TCR sequences. TCRs were defined as expanded if a significant change between any two time points was detected under a Poisson model with p below 0.0001. TCR abundances were normalised to the total number of TCRs sequenced in each sample and reported as counts per million. MAIT TCRs were defined by TRAV1-2 paired with TRAJ12, TRAJ20 or TRAJ33, and iNKT TCRs by TRAV10 paired with TRAJ18. VDJdb, accessed 1 November 2021, was searched for CMV, EBV and SARS-CoV-2 annotated TCRs, excluding TCRs annotated for multiple antigens. The public reads were quality trimmed at Q25 with fastp and then assembled into clones with MiXCR by TCRdb, keeping productive beta chains. Entries are consolidated by CDR3 protein sequence, retaining the most common genes and DNA. Here the V and J calls rest on TCRdb's processing, not on the authors' analysis. The sample table records roughly 110,000 distinct CDR3 sequences; over 8.5% of these occur just once. About 8.1% of the sample lies in the top ten.

This clonotype was found a few times. It lacks a known antigen. One base away there is no much larger clone; base qualities are not given. This was a case-control study nested in a cohort of healthcare workers in London, UK, who had nasopharyngeal swab PCR tests and blood samples taken every week. Healthcare workers were recruited between 23 and 31 March 2020, during the week of the UK lockdown, and were followed weekly for up to 16 weeks. Relative to germline, V is 1 base shorter and J is 0 bases shorter, with 7 bases between their ends. Taken from cysteine to phenylalanine, the CDR3 has 13 residues. The only DNA kept is the CDR3, 39 bases in frame from the first base. For CDR1 and CDR2, the germline V gene (reference sequence) lists DFQATT and SNEGSKA.

The sample comprised whole blood. The chain couples TRBV20-1 to TRBJ2-7; TRBD1 might be the D gene, on 5 matching bases. This TCR derives from an adult who was a healthcare worker with PCR-confirmed SARS-CoV-2 infection or an uninfected control (not recorded which). CDR3 loop: CSARAQASYEQYF. In nucleotide form, the sequence is TGCAGTGCTAGAGCACAGGCCTCCTACGAGCAGTACTTC.